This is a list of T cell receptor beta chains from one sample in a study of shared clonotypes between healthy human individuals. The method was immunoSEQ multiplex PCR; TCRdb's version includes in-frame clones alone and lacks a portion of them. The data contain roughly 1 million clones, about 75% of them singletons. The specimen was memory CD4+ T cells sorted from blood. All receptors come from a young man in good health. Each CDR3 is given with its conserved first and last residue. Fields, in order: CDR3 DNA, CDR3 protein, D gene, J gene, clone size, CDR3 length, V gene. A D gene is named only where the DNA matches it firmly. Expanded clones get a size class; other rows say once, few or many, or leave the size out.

DNA: TGCGCCAGCAGCTTAACTCTAGCGGGTAACTACGAGCAGTACTTC; CDR3: CASSLTLAGNYEQYF; D: TRBD2; J: TRBJ2-7; size: once; length: 15; V: TRBV5-1
DNA: TGTGCCTCCTACAGGGCAGAAAAACTGTTTTTT; CDR3: CASYRAEKLFF; D: -; J: TRBJ1-4; size: few; length: 11; V: TRBV30
DNA: TGTGCCAGCAGTTTATACGGGGGGTACAATGAGCAGTTCTTC; CDR3: CASSLYGGYNEQFF; D: TRBD2; J: TRBJ2-1; size: many; length: 14; V: TRBV27
DNA: TGTGCCAGCGCCACGAATCGGGATACGCAGTATTTT; CDR3: CASATNRDTQYF; D: -; J: TRBJ2-3; size: -; length: 12; V: TRBV5-6
DNA: TGTGCCAGCTCACCGGGACTGGGAGTAAATTACGAGCAGTACTTC; CDR3: CASSPGLGVNYEQYF; D: -; J: TRBJ2-7; size: -; length: 15; V: TRBV18
DNA: TGTGCCAGCAGGGATCCTCGGAGGGGTTACGAGCAGTACTTC; CDR3: CASRDPRRGYEQYF; D: -; J: TRBJ2-7; size: -; length: 14; V: TRBV28
DNA: TGTGCCAGCAGGGGATCGGGACAAGGGCAAGAGACCCAGTACTTC; CDR3: CASRGSGQGQETQYF; D: -; J: TRBJ2-5; size: -; length: 15; V: TRBV28
DNA: TGTGCCAGCAGTTTAGGAGGGGGGTATGGCTACACCTTC; CDR3: CASSLGGGYGYTF; D: -; J: TRBJ1-2; size: once; length: 13; V: TRBV27
DNA: TGTGCCAGCAAACTAGTTGACTACGAGCAGTACTTC; CDR3: CASKLVDYEQYF; D: -; J: TRBJ2-7; size: -; length: 12; V: TRBV6-1
DNA: TGTGCCAGCAGCCCAAGACAGGGAGGCACAGATACGCAGTATTTT; CDR3: CASSPRQGGTDTQYF; D: TRBD1; J: TRBJ2-3; size: few; length: 15; V: TRBV5-6
DNA: TGCGCCAGCAGCACCGGGACAGGGGGCTCCTACGAGCAGTACTTC; CDR3: CASSTGTGGSYEQYF; D: TRBD1; J: TRBJ2-7; size: once; length: 15; V: TRBV10-2
DNA: TGTGCCAGCAGCTCGGGGACTAGCGGTTACAATGAGCAGTTCTTC; CDR3: CASSSGTSGYNEQFF; D: TRBD2; J: TRBJ2-1; size: -; length: 15; V: TRBV7-8
DNA: TGTGCCAGCAGCGTAGGGTCTGGAGGGGATAATTCACCCCTCCACTTT; CDR3: CASSVGSGGDNSPLHF; D: -; J: TRBJ1-6; size: -; length: 16; V: TRBV9
DNA: TGTGCCAGCTCACCGTTCCATACTGGCTCTGGAAACACCATATATTTT; CDR3: CASSPFHTGSGNTIYF; D: -; J: TRBJ1-3; size: -; length: 16; V: TRBV18
DNA: TGCGCCAGCAGCGGCGGGACGCCCCCAGATACGCAGTATTTT; CDR3: CASSGGTPPDTQYF; D: -; J: TRBJ2-3; size: once; length: 14; V: TRBV5-1
DNA: TGTGCCAGCAGTTTTATAGGAGGCAATCAGCCCCAGCATTTT; CDR3: CASSFIGGNQPQHF; D: -; J: TRBJ1-5; size: -; length: 14; V: TRBV28
DNA: TGTGCCTGGAGCCCGGGGGACAATCAGCCCCAGCATTTT; CDR3: CAWSPGDNQPQHF; D: -; J: TRBJ1-5; size: few; length: 13; V: TRBV30
DNA: TGTGCCAGCAGCCTCCCGGGGGGCAGGGGGGTGGATACGCAGTATTTT; CDR3: CASSLPGGRGVDTQYF; D: -; J: TRBJ2-3; size: -; length: 16; V: TRBV7-9
DNA: TGCGCCAGCAGGCTGGGACAGGTGACTTCTGAAGCTTTCTTT; CDR3: CASRLGQVTSEAFF; D: TRBD1; J: TRBJ1-1; size: -; length: 14; V: TRBV5-1
DNA: TGTGCCAGCAGCGTAGTAGCTGGGACTGGTAACCAAGAGACCCAGTACTTC; CDR3: CASSVVAGTGNQETQYF; D: -; J: TRBJ2-5; size: -; length: 17; V: TRBV9
DNA: TGTGCCAGCAGCCCAAAGCCGGGATACGAGCAGTACTTC; CDR3: CASSPKPGYEQYF; D: -; J: TRBJ2-7; size: -; length: 13; V: TRBV13
DNA: TGTGCCAGCAGCTCTCAGACCCGGACAGCACCCACCGAGGAGACCCAGTACTTC; CDR3: CASSSQTRTAPTEETQYF; D: -; J: TRBJ2-5; size: -; length: 18; V: TRBV21-1
DNA: TGTGCCAGCAGTTTGGACAGGGAGACCCAGTACTTC; CDR3: CASSLDRETQYF; D: TRBD1; J: TRBJ2-5; size: -; length: 12; V: TRBV28
DNA: TGTGCCAGCAGTCCTGGGGACAGGGTAAATTCACCCCTCCACTTT; CDR3: CASSPGDRVNSPLHF; D: TRBD1; J: TRBJ1-6; size: -; length: 15; V: TRBV27
DNA: TGTGCCAGCAGTCTACACGACAGCAACACTGAAGCTTTCTTT; CDR3: CASSLHDSNTEAFF; D: -; J: TRBJ1-1; size: -; length: 14; V: TRBV6-5
DNA: TGTGCCAGCAGCGGCGACAGGGGGCGAGTGGGGGAGCAGTACTTC; CDR3: CASSGDRGRVGEQYF; D: TRBD1; J: TRBJ2-7; size: -; length: 15; V: TRBV5-6
DNA: TGTGCCAGCAGCTTAGGGTGGCGTCAGGTTTCAGATACGCAGTATTTT; CDR3: CASSLGWRQVSDTQYF; D: -; J: TRBJ2-3; size: -; length: 16; V: TRBV13
DNA: TGTGCCAGCAGGTTACTTGGGACCCCGAGCGGCTACACCTTC; CDR3: CASRLLGTPSGYTF; D: -; J: TRBJ1-2; size: once; length: 14; V: TRBV6-6
DNA: TGTGCCATCAGTGAGTCGAATCCAGGGAGGGAAAAACTGTTTTTT; CDR3: CAISESNPGREKLFF; D: -; J: TRBJ1-4; size: -; length: 15; V: TRBV10-3
DNA: TGTGCCAGCAGTCCCCCCGGGACAGGGTCACCCCTCCACTTT; CDR3: CASSPPGTGSPLHF; D: TRBD1; J: TRBJ1-6; size: -; length: 14; V: TRBV6-5
DNA: TGTGCCAGCAGTTACTCAGGACAGACGGAAGCTTTCTTT; CDR3: CASSYSGQTEAFF; D: -; J: TRBJ1-1; size: -; length: 13; V: TRBV6-6
DNA: TGTGCCAGCAGTGAAGCTCTTACAGGAGGAACTTCACAGTACTTC; CDR3: CASSEALTGGTSQYF; D: -; J: TRBJ2-7; size: few; length: 15; V: TRBV2
DNA: TGCGCCAGCAGCTTGGGACAAAGCGGGGCCTCCTACAATGAGCAGTTCTTC; CDR3: CASSLGQSGASYNEQFF; D: TRBD2; J: TRBJ2-1; size: -; length: 17; V: TRBV5-1
DNA: TGTGCCAGCATCGGAGAACCGGGACAGGGTCCTAACTATGGCTACACCTTC; CDR3: CASIGEPGQGPNYGYTF; D: TRBD1; J: TRBJ1-2; size: -; length: 17; V: TRBV25-1
DNA: TGTGCCAGCAGCCAAGAAAGCGGGGGAGTCTACGAGCAGTACTTC; CDR3: CASSQESGGVYEQYF; D: TRBD2; J: TRBJ2-7; size: -; length: 15; V: TRBV4-2
DNA: TGCGCCAGCAGCGTACAGGGAACCCAGATCTATGGCTACACCTTC; CDR3: CASSVQGTQIYGYTF; D: -; J: TRBJ1-2; size: -; length: 15; V: TRBV5-1
DNA: TGTGCCAGCAAAACAGGGACAGGAAACTATGGCTACACCTTC; CDR3: CASKTGTGNYGYTF; D: TRBD1; J: TRBJ1-2; size: -; length: 14; V: TRBV2
DNA: TGTGCCAGCAGCTTGGGTGCGGCCTCTGGGGCCAACGTCCTGACTTTC; CDR3: CASSLGAASGANVLTF; D: -; J: TRBJ2-6; size: -; length: 16; V: TRBV5-6
DNA: TGTGCCAGCAGCCGACAGGGCCTACAAGAGACCCAGTACTTC; CDR3: CASSRQGLQETQYF; D: TRBD1; J: TRBJ2-5; size: -; length: 14; V: TRBV7-2
DNA: TGTGCCACCAGGCAATTCTTAAACTCACCCCTCCACTTT; CDR3: CATRQFLNSPLHF; D: -; J: TRBJ1-6; size: few; length: 13; V: TRBV10-3
DNA: TGTGCCAGCCGCGGACAGGGGGTCGATGGAGGATCGCCCCAGCATTTT; CDR3: CASRGQGVDGGSPQHF; D: TRBD1; J: TRBJ1-5; size: few; length: 16; V: TRBV2
DNA: TGTGCCAGCAGCGAAATGGGACAGCCAGCGAATAAAGAGACCCAGTACTTC; CDR3: CASSEMGQPANKETQYF; D: TRBD1; J: TRBJ2-5; size: -; length: 17; V: TRBV7-3
DNA: TGTGCCAGCAGCTTGGGGTCAGGGCCCAGGTCCTACGAGCAGTACTTC; CDR3: CASSLGSGPRSYEQYF; D: -; J: TRBJ2-7; size: -; length: 16; V: TRBV7-8
DNA: TGCGCCAGCAGCTTGGCCGGGGGACTGGATGGCTACACCTTC; CDR3: CASSLAGGLDGYTF; D: -; J: TRBJ1-2; size: -; length: 14; V: TRBV5-1
DNA: TGTGCCAGCAGTTCGCCGGGACAGGCTCAGCCCCAGCATTTT; CDR3: CASSSPGQAQPQHF; D: TRBD1; J: TRBJ1-5; size: -; length: 14; V: TRBV6-5
DNA: TGTGCCTGGGGACGCGGGGGAACTGAAGCTTTCTTT; CDR3: CAWGRGGTEAFF; D: -; J: TRBJ1-1; size: -; length: 12; V: TRBV30
DNA: TGTGCCTGGAGTGGGGGCAAGAACACTGAAGCTTTCTTT; CDR3: CAWSGGKNTEAFF; D: -; J: TRBJ1-1; size: -; length: 13; V: TRBV30
DNA: TGTGCCAGCACCTCCGCTACTAGCGGCACAGATACGCAGTATTTT; CDR3: CASTSATSGTDTQYF; D: TRBD2; J: TRBJ2-3; size: -; length: 15; V: TRBV6-5
DNA: TGTGCCAGCAGCTCAGGACGGGGGAACACTGAAGCTTTCTTT; CDR3: CASSSGRGNTEAFF; D: -; J: TRBJ1-1; size: -; length: 14; V: TRBV7-6
DNA: TGTGCCAGCAGTTACAGGGAGACGGGGGCCTACGAGCAGTACTTC; CDR3: CASSYRETGAYEQYF; D: -; J: TRBJ2-7; size: many; length: 15; V: TRBV6-5
DNA: TGTGCCAGCTCACCGGGGGGTGGTGAAGCTTTCTTT; CDR3: CASSPGGGEAFF; D: -; J: TRBJ1-1; size: -; length: 12; V: TRBV18
DNA: TGTGCCAGCAGCTTAGAGCAGGGGCAGGAAGCTTTCTTT; CDR3: CASSLEQGQEAFF; D: -; J: TRBJ1-1; size: -; length: 13; V: TRBV11-3
DNA: TGCGCCAGCAGCTTACAGGGGGCAGGTGATACGCAGTATTTT; CDR3: CASSLQGAGDTQYF; D: TRBD1; J: TRBJ2-3; size: -; length: 14; V: TRBV5-1
DNA: TGTGCCAGCAGTGAAGCAGGAGGACAGAGGGGTGAAAAACTGTTTTTT; CDR3: CASSEAGGQRGEKLFF; D: -; J: TRBJ1-4; size: once; length: 16; V: TRBV6-1
DNA: TGTGCTAGCAGCTTAGAACGCAATCAGCCCCAGCATTTT; CDR3: CASSLERNQPQHF; D: -; J: TRBJ1-5; size: -; length: 13; V: TRBV7-7
DNA: TGCAGTGCTAGAAAGGGCTCACCCCTCCACTTT; CDR3: CSARKGSPLHF; D: -; J: TRBJ1-6; size: -; length: 11; V: TRBV20-1
DNA: TGTGCCAGCAGCGCCCGACAGGGATCCAACAATGAGCAGTTCTTC; CDR3: CASSARQGSNNEQFF; D: TRBD1; J: TRBJ2-1; size: -; length: 15; V: TRBV9
DNA: TGCGCCAGCAGCGTTCACTTGGATTCACCCCTCCACTTT; CDR3: CASSVHLDSPLHF; D: -; J: TRBJ1-6; size: -; length: 13; V: TRBV5-1
DNA: TGCAGCGTGGGTAGCGGGAGGGGGGATACGCAGTATTTT; CDR3: CSVGSGRGDTQYF; D: TRBD2; J: TRBJ2-3; size: few; length: 13; V: TRBV29-1